What follows is one T cell receptor (beta chain) and its context. Its cognate antigen is unknown. This sample is part of a study of cytomegalovirus exposure and HLA in healthy donors. J gave up 3 bases and V 4 bases, and 10 bases lay outside the gene matches. This CDR3 is built from 16 residues. The germline V gene encodes CDR1 SGDLS and CDR2 YYNGEE. The primer mix had 60 Vbeta and 13 Jbeta primers. Assay used: immunoSEQ multiplex PCR; TCRdb lists only in-frame clones, some missing. The sample carries about 82,000 clones, roughly 80% recorded once. General study findings and limits: Being indistinguishable, some V segments were excluded, TRBV6-2 and TRBV6-3 among them. In vitro data verified three CMV-associated chains as specific for CMV antigens.

The chain combines TRBV9 with TRBJ2-4, with TRBD2 matching 7 bases. Material for sequencing was PBMCs. This receptor was taken from a human donor in good health. CDR3 protein: CASSSEAGYGKNIQYF. The CDR3 coding sequence is TGTGCCAGCAGCTCAGAAGCGGGATATGGCAAAAACATTCAGTACTTC.